This T cell receptor beta chain is drawn from a study of cytomegalovirus exposure and HLA in healthy donors. Study-wide results and limits: One later analysis reportedly identified an Asian-associated ancestry cluster that showed fewer N-insertions than the roughly 720-donor mean.

Germline-derived CDR1 and CDR2 are MNHEY and SVGAGI. V shed 1 base, J shed 5 bases, and the junction held 4 bases outside the gene matches. The CDR3 consists of 14 residues. The PCR employed 60 Vbeta primers together with 13 Jbeta primers. Per the study methods: In a later analysis, the count reached approximately 80 million unique TCR beta chains, with about 11 million shared. Generated by immunoSEQ multiplex PCR, the TCRdb table keeps only in-frame clones and is missing some. The V and J calls and clone size come from that table; D and trimming were worked out from the DNA. Altogether about 140,000 clones are present, approximately 78% being singletons, with the ten largest covering around 2.4%. As regards this clone: The antigen is not known.

Material: PBMCs. The gene calls are TRBV6-5 and TRBJ2-7; 8 bases map to TRBD1. This receptor was obtained from a woman aged 18-29 years in good health and CMV-seropositive. CDR3 sequence: CASSYLQGAHEQYF. The CDR3 bases are TGTGCCAGCAGTTACTTGCAGGGGGCCCACGAGCAGTACTTC.